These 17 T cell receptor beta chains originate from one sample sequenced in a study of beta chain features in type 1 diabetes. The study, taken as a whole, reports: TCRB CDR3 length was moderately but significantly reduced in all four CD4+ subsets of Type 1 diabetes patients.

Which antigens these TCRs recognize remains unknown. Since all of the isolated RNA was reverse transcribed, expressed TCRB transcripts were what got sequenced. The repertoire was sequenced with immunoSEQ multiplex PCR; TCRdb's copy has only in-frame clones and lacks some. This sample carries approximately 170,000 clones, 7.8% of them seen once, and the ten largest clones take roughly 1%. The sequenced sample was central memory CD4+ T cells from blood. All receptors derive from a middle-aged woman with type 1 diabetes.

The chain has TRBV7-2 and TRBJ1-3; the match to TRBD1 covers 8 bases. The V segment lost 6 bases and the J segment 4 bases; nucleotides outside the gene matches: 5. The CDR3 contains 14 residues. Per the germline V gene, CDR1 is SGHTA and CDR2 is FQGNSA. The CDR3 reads CASSQGAPGNTIYF. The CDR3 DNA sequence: TGTGCCAGCAGTCAGGGGGCGCCCGGAAACACCATATATTTT.

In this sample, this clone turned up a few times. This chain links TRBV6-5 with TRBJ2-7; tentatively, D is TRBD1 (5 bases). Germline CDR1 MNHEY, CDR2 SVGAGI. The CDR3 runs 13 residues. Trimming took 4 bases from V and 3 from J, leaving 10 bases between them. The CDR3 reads CASSSNRLYEQYF. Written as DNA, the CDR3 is TGTGCCAGCAGTTCAAACAGGCTCTACGAGCAGTACTTC.

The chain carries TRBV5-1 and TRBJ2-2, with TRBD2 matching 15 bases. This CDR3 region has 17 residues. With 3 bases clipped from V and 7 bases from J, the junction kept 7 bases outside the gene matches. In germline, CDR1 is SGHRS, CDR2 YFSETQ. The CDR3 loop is CASSWGLAGGSIGELFF. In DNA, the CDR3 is TGCGCCAGCAGCTGGGGACTAGCGGGAGGATCGATCGGGGAGCTGTTTTTT.

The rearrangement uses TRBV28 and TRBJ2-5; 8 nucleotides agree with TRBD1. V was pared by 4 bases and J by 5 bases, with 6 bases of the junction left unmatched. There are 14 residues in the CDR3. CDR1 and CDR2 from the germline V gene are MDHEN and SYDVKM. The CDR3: CASSSRTGMETQYF. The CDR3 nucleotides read TGTGCCAGCAGTTCCCGGACAGGGATGGAGACCCAGTACTTC.

The CDR3 region is CASSWDRGVTGELFF. DNA of the CDR3: TGCGCCAGCAGCTGGGACAGGGGTGTCACCGGGGAGCTGTTTTTT. V gene TRBV5-1 combines with J gene TRBJ2-2, with 10 bases lining up with TRBD1. The CDR3 covers 15 residues. CDR1 is SGHRS and CDR2 is YFSETQ in the germline V gene. V trimming: 3 bases; J trimming: 4 bases; junction bases outside the gene matches: 3. The full variable domain, its missing parts supplied by reference TRBV5-1 and TRBJ2-2, is KAGVTQTPRYLIKTRGQQVTLSCSPISGHRSVSWYQQTPGQGLQFLFEYFSETQRNKGNFPGRFSGRQFSNSRSEMNVSTLELGDSALYLCASSWDRGVTGELFFGEGSRLTVL.

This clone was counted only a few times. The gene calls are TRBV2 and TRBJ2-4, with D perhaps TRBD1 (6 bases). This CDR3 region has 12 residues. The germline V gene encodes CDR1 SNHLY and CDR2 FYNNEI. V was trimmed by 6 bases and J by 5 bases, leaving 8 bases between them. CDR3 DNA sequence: TGTGCCAGCAGCCGACAGGAAAACATTCAGTACTTC. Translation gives CASSRQENIQYF.

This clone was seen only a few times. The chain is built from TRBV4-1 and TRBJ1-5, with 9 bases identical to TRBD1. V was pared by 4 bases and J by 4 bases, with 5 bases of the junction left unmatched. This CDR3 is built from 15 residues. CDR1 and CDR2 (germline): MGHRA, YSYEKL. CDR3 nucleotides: TGCGCCAGCAGCCCCCCCGGGACAGGGAATCAGCCCCAGCATTTT. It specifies CASSPPGTGNQPQHF.

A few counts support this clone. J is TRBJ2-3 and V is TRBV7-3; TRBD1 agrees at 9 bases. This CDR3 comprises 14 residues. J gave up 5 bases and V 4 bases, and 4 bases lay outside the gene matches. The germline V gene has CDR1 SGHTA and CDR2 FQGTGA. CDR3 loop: CASSSTGGRDTQYF. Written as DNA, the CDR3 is TGTGCCAGCAGCTCAACAGGGGGCAGAGATACGCAGTATTTT.

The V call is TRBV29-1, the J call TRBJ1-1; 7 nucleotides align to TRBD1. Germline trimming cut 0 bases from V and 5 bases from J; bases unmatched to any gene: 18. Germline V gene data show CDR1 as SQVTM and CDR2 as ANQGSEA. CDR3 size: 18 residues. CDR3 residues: CSVEEGSGGGEFKTEAFF. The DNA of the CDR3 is TGCAGCGTTGAAGAGGGGAGCGGAGGGGGCGAATTCAAGACTGAAGCTTTCTTT.

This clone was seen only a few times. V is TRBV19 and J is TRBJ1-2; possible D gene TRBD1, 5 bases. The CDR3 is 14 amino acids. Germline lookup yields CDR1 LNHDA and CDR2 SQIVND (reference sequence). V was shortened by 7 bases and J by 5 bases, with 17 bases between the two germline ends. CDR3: CASTPQGSRYGYTF. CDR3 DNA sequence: TGTGCCAGTACGCCCCAGGGTTCGAGGTATGGCTACACCTTC.

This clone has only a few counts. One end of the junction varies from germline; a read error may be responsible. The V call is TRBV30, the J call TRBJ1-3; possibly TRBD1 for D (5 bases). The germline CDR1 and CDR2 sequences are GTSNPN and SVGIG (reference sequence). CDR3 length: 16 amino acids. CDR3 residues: CVWGWADSHSGNTIYF. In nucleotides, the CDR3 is TGTGTCTGGGGGTGGGCAGATTCGCACTCTGGAAACACCATATATTTT. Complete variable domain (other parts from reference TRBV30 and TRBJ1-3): SQTIHQWPATLVQPVGSPLSLECTVEGTSNPNLYWYRQAAGRGLQLLFYSVGIGQISSEVPQNLSASRPQDRQFILSSKKLLLSDSGFYLCVWGWADSHSGNTIYFGEGSWLTVV.

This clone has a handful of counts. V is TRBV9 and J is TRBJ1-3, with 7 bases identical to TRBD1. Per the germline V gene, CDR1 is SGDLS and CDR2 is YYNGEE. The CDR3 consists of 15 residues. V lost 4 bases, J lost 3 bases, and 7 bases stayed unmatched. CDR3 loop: CASSSGTDFGNTIYF. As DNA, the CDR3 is TGTGCCAGCAGCTCCGGGACAGACTTTGGAAACACCATATATTTT. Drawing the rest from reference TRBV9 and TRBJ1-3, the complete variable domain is DSGVTQTPKHLITATGQRVTLRCSPRSGDLSVYWYQQSLDQGLQFLIQYYNGEERAKGNILERFSAQQFPDLHSELNLSSLELGDSALYFCASSSGTDFGNTIYFGEGSWLTVV.

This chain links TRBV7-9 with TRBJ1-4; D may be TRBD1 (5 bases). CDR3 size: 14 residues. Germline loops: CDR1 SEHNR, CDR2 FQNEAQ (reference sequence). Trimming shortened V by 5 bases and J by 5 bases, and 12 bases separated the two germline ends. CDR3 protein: CASSRHGGNEKLFF. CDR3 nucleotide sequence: TGTGCCAGCAGCAGACACGGGGGGAATGAAAAACTGTTTTTT.

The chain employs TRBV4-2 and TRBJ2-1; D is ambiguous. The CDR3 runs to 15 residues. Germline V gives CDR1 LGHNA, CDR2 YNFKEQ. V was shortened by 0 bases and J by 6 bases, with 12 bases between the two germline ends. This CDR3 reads CASSQEARSSNEQFF. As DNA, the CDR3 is TGTGCCAGCAGCCAAGAGGCTAGGAGTTCCAATGAGCAGTTCTTC.

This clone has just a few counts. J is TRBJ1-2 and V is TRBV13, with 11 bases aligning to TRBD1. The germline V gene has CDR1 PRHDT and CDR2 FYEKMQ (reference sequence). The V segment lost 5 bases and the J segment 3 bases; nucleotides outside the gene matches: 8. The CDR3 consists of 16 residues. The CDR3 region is CASSERTGGTYYGYTF. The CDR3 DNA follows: TGTGCCAGCAGCGAAAGGACAGGGGGCACCTACTATGGCTACACCTTC.

Here the CDR3 reads CASSFGRAGELFF. The CDR3 bases are TGTGCCAGCAGTTTCGGCCGGGCCGGGGAGCTGTTTTTT. The chain joins TRBV28 to TRBJ2-2, with D hard to call. Per the germline V gene, CDR1 is MDHEN and CDR2 is SYDVKM. V was clipped by 3 bases and J by 6 bases, with 8 bases between them. CDR3 length: 13 residues.

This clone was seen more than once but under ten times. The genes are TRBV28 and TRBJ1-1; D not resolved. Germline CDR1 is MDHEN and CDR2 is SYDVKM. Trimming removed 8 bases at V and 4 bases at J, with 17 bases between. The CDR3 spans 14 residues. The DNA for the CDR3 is TGTGCCAGCGGACCCCCCGGGATATTCACTGAAGCTTTCTTT. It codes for CASGPPGIFTEAFF.